Below, one T cell receptor (beta chain) is given with its context. This entry belongs to a study of cytomegalovirus exposure and HLA in healthy donors. Researchers ran the PCR with 60 Vbeta and 13 Jbeta primers. Libraries were prepared by immunoSEQ multiplex PCR; TCRdb keeps only in-frame clonotypes and omits some of them. Of about 160,000 clones listed, 80% to 90% are singletons. The receptor comes from a man in his forties or fifties in good health and CMV-seropositive. Sequencing input: PBMCs.

In nucleotides, the CDR3 is TGTGCCAGCAGCCAATATAGGGGTCGTAGTTCCTACAATGAGCAGTTCTTC. Translation: CASSQYRGRSSYNEQFF. The chain joins TRBV14 to TRBJ2-1; the D gene is possibly TRBD1 (5 bases). V lost 2 bases to trimming and J lost 1 base, with 15 bases between them. Germline values: CDR1 SGHDN, CDR2 FVKESK. This CDR3 comprises 17 residues. The full variable domain, in which reference TRBV14 and TRBJ2-1 provide the parts outside the CDR3, is EAGVTQFPSHSVIEKGQTVTLRCDPISGHDNLYWYRRVMGKEIKFLLHFVKESKQDESGMPNNRFLAERTGGTYSTLKVQPAELEDSGVYFCASSQYRGRSSYNEQFFGPGTRLTVL.